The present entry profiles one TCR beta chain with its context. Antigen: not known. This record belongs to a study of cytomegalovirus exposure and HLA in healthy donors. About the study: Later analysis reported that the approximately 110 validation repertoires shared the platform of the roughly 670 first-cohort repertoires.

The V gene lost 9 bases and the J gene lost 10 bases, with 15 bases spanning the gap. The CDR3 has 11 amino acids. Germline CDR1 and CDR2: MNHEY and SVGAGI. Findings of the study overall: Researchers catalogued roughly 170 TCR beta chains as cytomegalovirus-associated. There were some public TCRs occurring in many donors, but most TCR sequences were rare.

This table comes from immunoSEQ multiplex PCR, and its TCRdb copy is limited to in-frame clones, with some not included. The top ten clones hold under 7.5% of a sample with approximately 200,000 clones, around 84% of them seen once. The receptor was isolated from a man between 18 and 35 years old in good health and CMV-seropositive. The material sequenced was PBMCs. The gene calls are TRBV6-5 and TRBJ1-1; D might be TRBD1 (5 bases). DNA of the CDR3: TGTGCCAGTACTAGTGGGGGGACAGCTTTCTTT. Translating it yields CASTSGGTAFF.